Listed below are T cell receptor beta chains from one sample, sequenced in a study of T cell changes during pregnancy in multiple sclerosis. Repertoires were generated with immunoSEQ multiplex PCR, while TCRdb's copy carries only in-frame clones and drops some. The data contain 70,000 to 80,000 clones, about nine tenths of them seen just once; the ten biggest clones take up about 0.4%. The source was CD4+ T cells from peripheral blood mononuclear cells, collected before pregnancy. The receptors derive from a female donor with multiple sclerosis, enrolled in a pregnancy study. CDR3s include the opening cysteine and the closing phenylalanine or tryptophan. Each record gives: V gene, CDR3 protein.

V: TRBV7-2
CDR3: CASSLSGGAETQYF

V: TRBV18
CDR3: CASSPGLAGISYNEQFF

V: TRBV7-2
CDR3: CASSSRTGSTYEQYF

V: TRBV28
CDR3: CASSRLAGDSVAYEQYF

V: TRBV29-1
CDR3: CSVAPGQVYGYTF

V: TRBV5-6
CDR3: CASSLWTGAGELFF

V: TRBV5-4
CDR3: CASSLELAGHNEQFF

V: TRBV18
CDR3: CASSPRLSGDNEQFF

V: TRBV5-1
CDR3: CASSFGLTGELFF

V: TRBV29-1
CDR3: CSVSGNPPETQYF

V: TRBV5-1
CDR3: CASSRGPGLAGQDTQYF

V: TRBV5-1
CDR3: CASSLHQRESPAYEQYF

V: TRBV7-3
CDR3: CASSLTLAVYNEQFF

V: TRBV18
CDR3: CASSPPDRNEQFF

V: TRBV5-6
CDR3: CASSLAGGRVRTGYTF

V: TRBV11-3
CDR3: CASSLRGKGNTEAFF

V: TRBV6-5
CDR3: CASSYSLGPGGREQYF

V: TRBV5-6
CDR3: CASSLTSGDGQFF

V: TRBV7-3
CDR3: CASSFRAPNEQFF

V: TRBV4-1
CDR3: CASSQGVGLFGAGELFF

V: TRBV27
CDR3: CASSRGPIGITYEQYF

V: TRBV4-1
CDR3: CASSQEGGPGNTIYF

V: TRBV4-2
CDR3: CASSQGDRGTTGELFF

V: TRBV2
CDR3: CASSPEVPGLAYEQYF

V: TRBV6-1
CDR3: CASSPGLYNEKLFF

V: TRBV12-5
CDR3: CASARGSLEREQFF

V: TRBV14
CDR3: CASSQVRGAGETQYF